Listed below are T cell receptor beta chains from one sample, sequenced in a study of control samples from healthy donors and cancer patients. Repertoires were generated with immunoSEQ multiplex PCR, while TCRdb's copy carries only in-frame clones and drops some. The data contain roughly 140,000 clones, under 90% of them singletons. The sequenced material came from blood. These receptors were obtained from a man aged 30-40 years in good health. Each CDR3 is given with its conserved first and last residue. Each record gives: D gene, V gene, J gene, CDR3 protein, CDR3 DNA. A D gene is named only where the DNA matches it firmly.

TRBD2	TRBV27	TRBJ2-7	CASSATSGRGYEQYF	TGTGCCAGCAGTGCGACTAGCGGGAGAGGCTACGAGCAGTACTTC
TRBD1	TRBV6-5	TRBJ2-7	CASSTQGASYEQYF	TGTGCCAGCAGTACCCAGGGGGCTTCCTACGAGCAGTACTTC
TRBD1	TRBV6-5	TRBJ1-2	CASRGTGFPYGYTF	TGTGCCAGCAGGGGGACAGGGTTTCCCTATGGCTACACCTTC
-	TRBV12-3/TRBV12-4	TRBJ2-2	CASSRYTGELFF	TGTGCCAGCAGTAGATACACCGGGGAGCTGTTTTTT
-	TRBV25-1	TRBJ2-7	CASSDVIYEQYF	TGTGCCAGCAGTGATGTCATCTACGAGCAGTACTTC
-	TRBV4-1	TRBJ2-3	CASSQGWGTDTQYF	TGCGCCAGCAGCCAAGGGTGGGGCACAGATACGCAGTATTTT
TRBD2	TRBV7-2	TRBJ2-1	CASSLSLRPTSAYNEQFF	TGTGCCAGCAGCTTATCGCTACGCCCGACTAGCGCCTACAATGAGCAGTTCTTC
-	TRBV27	TRBJ2-7	CASSPSRPWVEQYF	TGTGCCAGCAGTCCCTCAAGGCCCTGGGTCGAGCAGTACTTC
-	TRBV11-3	TRBJ2-5	CASTPSGAEETQYF	TGTGCCAGCACTCCGTCGGGGGCAGAGGAGACCCAGTACTTC
TRBD1	TRBV6-2/TRBV6-3	TRBJ1-5	CASSWTGTGPYSNQPQHF	TGTGCCAGCAGTTGGACCGGGACAGGCCCATATAGCAATCAGCCCCAGCATTTT
TRBD1	TRBV24-1	TRBJ1-1	CATSASDRAEAFF	TGTGCCACCAGTGCCAGCGACAGGGCTGAAGCTTTCTTT
-	TRBV6-5	TRBJ2-2	CASIVGGTGELFF	TGTGCCAGCATTGTCGGCGGCACCGGGGAGCTGTTTTTT
-	TRBV19	TRBJ1-1	CASSIDAGIEAFF	TGTGCCAGTAGTATAGACGCAGGGATTGAAGCTTTCTTT
-	TRBV5-4	TRBJ2-6	CASSLGSSSGANVLTF	TGTGCCAGCAGCTTGGGTAGTAGCTCTGGGGCCAACGTCCTGACTTTC
TRBD1	TRBV5-1	TRBJ1-5	CASSLDRGRGQPQHF	TGCGCCAGCAGCTTGGACAGGGGGCGGGGTCAGCCCCAGCATTTT
-	TRBV9	TRBJ2-1	CASSVGGGLVEQFF	TGTGCCAGCAGCGTAGGTGGGGGATTAGTTGAGCAGTTCTTC
TRBD1	TRBV2	TRBJ1-2	CASTRQGGGYTF	TGTGCCAGCACCCGACAGGGCGGAGGCTACACCTTC